This TCR beta chain came from a study of CD8+CD57+ T cells in acquired aplastic anemia. Patients who underwent sequencing had shown CD8+CD57+ cell expansion by flow cytometry. The enrolled patients all had severe acquired aplastic anemia. Germline CDR1 SQVTM, CDR2 ANQGSEA. The CDR3 runs to 14 residues. Genomic DNA acted as the template from which TCR beta VDJ combination and CDR3 sequence profiling were carried out. Using its own MiXCR run on the reads, TCRdb lists one record per CDR3 protein. The table shows about 180,000 distinct CDR3 sequences, with around 50% occurring only once. The source is a human donor with aplastic anemia. The sample taken for sequencing was sorted CD4+, CD8+, or CD8+CD57+ T cells (not recorded which) from PBMCs. The chain recombines TRBV29-1 with TRBJ1-2, with 10 positions matching TRBD1. CDR3 DNA sequence: TGCAGTGCACGGGACAGGGGCACCGGGTATGGCTACACCTTC. Protein sequence: CSARDRGTGYGYTF.